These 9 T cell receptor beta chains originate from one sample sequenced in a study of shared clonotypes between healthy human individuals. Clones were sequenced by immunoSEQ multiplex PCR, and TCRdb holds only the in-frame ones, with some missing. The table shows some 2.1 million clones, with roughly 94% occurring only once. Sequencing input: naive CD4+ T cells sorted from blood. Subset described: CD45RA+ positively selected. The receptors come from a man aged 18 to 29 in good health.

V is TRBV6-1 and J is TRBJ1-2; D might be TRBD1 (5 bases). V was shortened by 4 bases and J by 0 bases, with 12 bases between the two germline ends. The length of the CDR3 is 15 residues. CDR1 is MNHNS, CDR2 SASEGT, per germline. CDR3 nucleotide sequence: TGTGCCAGCAGTGGGGGGAGCCTTCCTAACTATGGCTACACCTTC. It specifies CASSGGSLPNYGYTF.

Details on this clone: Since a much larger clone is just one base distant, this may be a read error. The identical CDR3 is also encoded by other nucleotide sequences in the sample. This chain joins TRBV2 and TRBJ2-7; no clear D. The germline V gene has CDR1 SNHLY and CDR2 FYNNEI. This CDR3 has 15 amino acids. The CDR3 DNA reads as TGTGCCAGCAGTGATGGAATTAAACTTTCCTATGAGCAGTACTTC. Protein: CASSDGIKLSYEQYF.

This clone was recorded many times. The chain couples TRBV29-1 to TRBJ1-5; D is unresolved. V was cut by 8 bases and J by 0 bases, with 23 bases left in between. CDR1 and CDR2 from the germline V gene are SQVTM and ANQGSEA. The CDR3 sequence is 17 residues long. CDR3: CSPPAAAGGYSNQPQHF. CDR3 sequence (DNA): TGCAGCCCCCCGGCGGCGGCCGGAGGGTATAGCAATCAGCCCCAGCATTTT.

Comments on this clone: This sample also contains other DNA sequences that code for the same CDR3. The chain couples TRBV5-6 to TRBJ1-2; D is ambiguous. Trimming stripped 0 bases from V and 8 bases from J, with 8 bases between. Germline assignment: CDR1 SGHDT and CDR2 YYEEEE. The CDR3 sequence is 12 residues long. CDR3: CASSLGGVGYTF. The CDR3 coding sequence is TGTGCCAGCAGCTTGGGGGGTGTAGGCTACACCTTC.

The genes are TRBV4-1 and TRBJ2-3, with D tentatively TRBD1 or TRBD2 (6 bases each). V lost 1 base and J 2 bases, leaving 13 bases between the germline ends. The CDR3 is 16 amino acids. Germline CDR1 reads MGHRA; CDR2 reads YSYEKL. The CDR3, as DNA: TGCGCCAGCAGCCAAGGGACGGGGGCCTTCACAGATACGCAGTATTTT. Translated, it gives CASSQGTGAFTDTQYF.

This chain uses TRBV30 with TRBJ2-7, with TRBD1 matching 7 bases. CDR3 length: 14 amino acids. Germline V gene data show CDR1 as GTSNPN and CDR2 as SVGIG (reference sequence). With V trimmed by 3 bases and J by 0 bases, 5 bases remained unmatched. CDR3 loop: CAWRQGSSSYEQYF. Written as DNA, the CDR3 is TGTGCCTGGAGACAGGGGTCGAGCTCCTACGAGCAGTACTTC.

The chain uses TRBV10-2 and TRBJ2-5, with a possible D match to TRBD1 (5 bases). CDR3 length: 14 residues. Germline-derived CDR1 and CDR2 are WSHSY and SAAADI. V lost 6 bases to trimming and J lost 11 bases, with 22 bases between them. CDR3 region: CASSENMVQGRQYF. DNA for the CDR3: TGCGCCAGCAGCGAAAATATGGTCCAGGGTCGTCAGTACTTC.

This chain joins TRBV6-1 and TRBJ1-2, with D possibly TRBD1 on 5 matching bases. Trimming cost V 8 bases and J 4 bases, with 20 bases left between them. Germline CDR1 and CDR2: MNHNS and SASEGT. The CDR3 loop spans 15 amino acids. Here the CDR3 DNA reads TGTGCCAGCGTGAATCGAGGCGGCGGGGGCTATGGCTACACCTTC. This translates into CASVNRGGGGYGYTF.

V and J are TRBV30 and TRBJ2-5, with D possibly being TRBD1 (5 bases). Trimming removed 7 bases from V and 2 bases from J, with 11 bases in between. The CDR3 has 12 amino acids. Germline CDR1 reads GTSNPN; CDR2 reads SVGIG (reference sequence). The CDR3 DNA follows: TGTGCCTTTCGACAGACGCAAGAGACCCAGTACTTC. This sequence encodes CAFRQTQETQYF.